This T cell receptor (beta chain) was obtained from a study of blood T cells in healthy people across ages. Study observations and caveats: Naive CD4+ cells and diversity were both higher in long-lived donors than in aged donors. No conclusive comparison of naive versus antigen-experienced cells was possible with unsorted PBMCs.

Worth noting for this clonotype: Its target is unknown.

Combining a sample-barcoded 5' primer with a J-beta primer mix, a second PCR ran for 7 to 11 cycles. Each CDR3 protein gets one entry after TCRdb re-called the 5' RACE reads with MiXCR. This repertoire shows 800,000 or so distinct CDR3 sequences, 46% found once; its top ten account for 15% to 20%. Healthy Caucasian individuals from Russia aged roughly 6 to 95 were enrolled as donors. Germline V lookup: CDR1 LGHDT, CDR2 YNNKEL (reference sequence). The CDR3 spans 11 residues. Between the trimmed V and J ends, which lost 4 bases and 11 bases, there was a span of 9 bases. Sequenced sample: blood. The sequence came from a man older than 75 in good health. V gene TRBV3-1 combines with J gene TRBJ2-1; possibly TRBD1 or TRBD2 for D (5 bases each). This CDR3 reads CASSRGDKQFF. The CDR3 coding sequence is TGTGCCAGCAGCCGAGGGGATAAGCAGTTCTTC.